A selection of T cell receptor beta chains follows, all from one sample in a study of blood T cell repertoires in COVID-19. Here immunoSEQ multiplex PCR was the method, and the copy in TCRdb shows in-frame clones only, minus some. The table records some 140,000 clones, more than 70% of them present only once. The sequencing input was PBMCs or T cells enriched from blood (not recorded which). These receptor sequences come from a man aged 40-49 years with acute COVID-19. Each CDR3 is given with its conserved first and last residue. Fields, in order: J gene, V gene, CDR3 protein.

TRBJ1-2	TRBV5-6	CASRGQVGYGYTF
TRBJ2-1	TRBV6-5	CASSKSESSYNEQFF
TRBJ1-2	TRBV29-1	CSVETGARWGYTF
TRBJ2-5	TRBV12-3/TRBV12-4	CASSLQETQYF
TRBJ1-1	TRBV5-1	CASSPVRNTEAFF
TRBJ2-7	TRBV10-1	CASLFRESPNEQYF
TRBJ2-2	TRBV5-5	CASSFSPRLVGGNTGELFF
TRBJ1-1	TRBV19	CASTGFAGAADTEAFF
TRBJ2-1	TRBV28	CASSFFSGSEQFF
TRBJ1-2	TRBV20-1	CSASEGDWTGSGYGYTF
TRBJ2-7	TRBV6-2/TRBV6-3	CASSTRSGEQYF
TRBJ2-5	TRBV12-2	CASRSSAISFQGETQYF